Each of the 3 T cell receptor beta chains below was sequenced from the same sample in a study of cytomegalovirus exposure and HLA in healthy donors. Profiled with immunoSEQ multiplex PCR; TCRdb holds only in-frame clones, not every one. The data show just over 80,000 clones, 95% to 96% seen once. Sequencing input: PBMCs. The receptor source for this set is a woman aged 18-29 years in good health and CMV-seronegative.

The chain carries TRBV29-1 and TRBJ2-7; TRBD1 is a possible D gene (5 bases). V gave up 3 bases and J gave up 4 bases, with 10 bases separating them. This CDR3 is built from 12 residues. CDR1 is SQVTM, CDR2 ANQGSEA, per germline. The DNA of the CDR3 is TGCAGCGTTGACCAGGGTTCATACGAGCAGTACTTC. Protein sequence: CSVDQGSYEQYF.

The rearrangement uses TRBV28 and TRBJ2-5; TRBD1 is a possible D gene (5 bases). The CDR3 loop spans 16 amino acids. The germline gives CDR1 MDHEN, CDR2 SYDVKM. V dropped 5 bases and J dropped 1 base, with 17 bases sitting between them. The CDR3: CASSGLGLTAQETQYF. For the CDR3, the DNA is TGTGCCAGCAGTGGCCTTGGGCTGACAGCCCAAGAGACCCAGTACTTC.

The chain uses TRBV11-1 and TRBJ2-1; possibly TRBD1 for D (5 bases). Between the trimmed V and J ends, which lost 3 bases and 2 bases, there was a span of 11 bases. CDR3 length: 15 residues. Per germline, CDR1 SGHAT and CDR2 FQDESV (reference sequence). The CDR3 region has the DNA TGTGCCAGCAGCTTCGACAGTGCCCCCTACAATGAGCAGTTCTTC. Translating it yields CASSFDSAPYNEQFF. Filled out from reference TRBV11-1 and TRBJ2-1, the complete variable domain reads EAEVAQSPRYKITEKSQAVAFWCDPISGHATLYWYRQILGQGPELLVQFQDESVVDDSQLPKDRFSAERLKGVDSTLKIQPAELGDSAMYLCASSFDSAPYNEQFFGPGTRLTVL.